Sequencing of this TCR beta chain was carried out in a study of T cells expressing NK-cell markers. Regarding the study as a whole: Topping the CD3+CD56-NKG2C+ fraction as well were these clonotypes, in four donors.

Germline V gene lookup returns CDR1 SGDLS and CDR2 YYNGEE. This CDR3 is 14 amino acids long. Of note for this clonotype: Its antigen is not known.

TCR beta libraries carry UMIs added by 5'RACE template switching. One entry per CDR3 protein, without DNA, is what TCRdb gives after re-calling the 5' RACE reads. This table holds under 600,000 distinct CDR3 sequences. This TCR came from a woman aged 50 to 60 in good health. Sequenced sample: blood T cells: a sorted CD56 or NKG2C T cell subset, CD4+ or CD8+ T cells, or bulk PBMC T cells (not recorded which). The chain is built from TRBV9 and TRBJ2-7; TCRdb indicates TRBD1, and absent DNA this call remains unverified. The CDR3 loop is CASSVGTQSYEQYF. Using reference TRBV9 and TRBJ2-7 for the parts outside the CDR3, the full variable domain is DSGVTQTPKHLITATGQRVTLRCSPRSGDLSVYWYQQSLDQGLQFLIQYYNGEERAKGNILERFSAQQFPDLHSELNLSSLELGDSALYFCASSVGTQSYEQYFGPGTRLTVT.